What follows are 10 T cell receptor beta chains derived from one specimen sequenced in a study of response to subunit inactivated influenza vaccine. TCRdb ran MiXCR on the RT-PCR reads and lists one entry per CDR3 protein. Found here are around 850,000 distinct CDR3 sequences, about 18% of them singletons; the top ten hold approximately 10%. The sample was PBMCs from blood, taken more than 4 days after vaccination. These receptors originate from a man aged 45-60 years who received an inactivated influenza vaccine.

With respect to this clonotype: One base away lies a much larger clone, so this may be a sequencing read error. The genes are TRBV27 and TRBJ2-5; D remains ambiguous. The CDR3 length is 13 residues. CDR1 and CDR2 (germline): MNHEY, SMNVEV (reference sequence). The CDR3 region is CASGLSVEETQYF. The CDR3 DNA reads TGTGCCAGCGGTTTATCGGTGGAAGAGACCCAGTACTTC.

The chain links TRBV15 to TRBJ2-3; D might be TRBD2 (6 bases). The CDR3 length is 16 residues. With 0 bases removed from V and 2 bases from J, the gap between germline ends came to 12 bases. The germline gives CDR1 LNHNV, CDR2 YYDKDF (reference sequence). Here the CDR3 reads CATSRDLAGSTDTQYF. Written as DNA, the CDR3 is TGTGCCACCAGCAGAGATTTGGCGGGGTCCACAGATACGCAGTATTTT.

The V call is TRBV29-1, the J call TRBJ1-2; no firm D call. The V gene's germline CDR1 is SQVTM and CDR2 ANQGSEA. The CDR3 covers 12 residues. V was cut by 3 bases and J by 8 bases, with 13 bases left in between. This CDR3 is CSVDAQAGGYTF. CDR3 DNA: TGCAGCGTTGATGCCCAGGCCGGAGGCTACACCTTC. Combining the CDR3 with reference TRBV29-1 and TRBJ1-2 gives the whole variable domain SAVISQKPSRDICQRGTSLTIQCQVDSQVTMMFWYRQQPGQSLTLIATANQGSEATYESGFVIDKFPISRPNLTFSTLTVSNMSPEDSSIYLCSVDAQAGGYTFGSGTRLTVV.

This rearrangement joins TRBV28 to TRBJ1-2, with 7 bases fitting TRBD1. Germline V gene data show CDR1 as MDHEN and CDR2 as SYDVKM. The CDR3 is 15 residues long. V was clipped by 5 bases and J by 0 bases; unmatched bases: 6. The CDR3 region has the DNA TGTGCCAGCAGTCTCCCGGGACAGCCTAACTATGGCTACACCTTC. As protein: CASSLPGQPNYGYTF.

This sequence joins TRBV6-5 and TRBJ2-5; TRBD2 is a possible D gene (6 bases). Germline lookup yields CDR1 MNHEY and CDR2 SVGAGI. The V and J ends lost 2 bases and 7 bases respectively, with 14 bases between them. The CDR3 consists of 14 residues. CDR3 DNA: TGTGCCAGCAGTTACGATGGTTGGGGAGGGACCCAGTACTTC. Its translation is CASSYDGWGGTQYF.

The chain has TRBV4-1 and TRBJ1-5; D not resolved. The CDR3 is made up of 15 amino acids. Germline-derived CDR1 and CDR2 are MGHRA and YSYEKL. V lost 0 bases and J 4 bases, leaving 10 bases between the germline ends. The CDR3: CASSQEWQSNQPQHF. DNA of the CDR3: TGCGCCAGCAGCCAAGAATGGCAGTCGAATCAGCCCCAGCATTTT.

The V call is TRBV12-3 or TRBV12-4, the J call TRBJ2-2; perhaps TRBD1 as D (5 bases). The V end was cut by 6 bases, the J end by 3 bases, with 11 bases between. The CDR3 runs to 14 residues. The CDR3 sequence: CASSSDSYTGELFF. CDR3 coding DNA: TGTGCCAGCAGCTCCGACAGCTACACCGGGGAGCTGTTTTTT.

In this sample, this clonotype turned up a few times. V and J are TRBV7-9 and TRBJ2-5, with a possible D match to TRBD2 (6 bases). Germline V gene data show CDR1 as SEHNR and CDR2 as FQNEAQ (reference sequence). V lost 8 bases and J lost 8, with 6 bases in between. The CDR3 is 9 residues long. The chain's CDR3 is CASGTTQYF. Here the CDR3 DNA reads TGTGCCAGCGGGACTACCCAGTACTTC. Full variable domain (remainder filled in from reference TRBV7-9 and TRBJ2-5): DTGVSQNPRHKITKRGQNVTFRCDPISEHNRLYWYRQTLGQGPEFLTYFQNEAQLEKSRLLSDRFSAERPKGSFSTLEIQRTEQGDSAMYLCASGTTQYFGPGTRLLVL.

A few counts support this clonotype. V usage is TRBV4-3 and J usage is TRBJ2-7; D possibly matches TRBD1 or TRBD2 (5 bases each). Trimming removed 0 bases at V and 4 bases at J, with 13 bases between. Germline CDR1 is LGHNA and CDR2 is YSLEER. CDR3 length equals 15 residues. For the CDR3, the DNA is TGCGCCAGCAGCCAAGATGAGGGGAGCACGTACGAGCAGTACTTC. It encodes CASSQDEGSTYEQYF.

The rearrangement links TRBV7-9 to TRBJ2-3; D is unresolved. CDR1 is SEHNR, CDR2 FQNEAQ, per germline (reference sequence). This CDR3 is 13 amino acids long. V was pared by 4 bases and J by 4 bases, with 9 bases between. CDR3: CASSSSGADTQYF. CDR3 nucleotides: TGTGCCAGCAGCTCCTCTGGGGCAGATACGCAGTATTTT.